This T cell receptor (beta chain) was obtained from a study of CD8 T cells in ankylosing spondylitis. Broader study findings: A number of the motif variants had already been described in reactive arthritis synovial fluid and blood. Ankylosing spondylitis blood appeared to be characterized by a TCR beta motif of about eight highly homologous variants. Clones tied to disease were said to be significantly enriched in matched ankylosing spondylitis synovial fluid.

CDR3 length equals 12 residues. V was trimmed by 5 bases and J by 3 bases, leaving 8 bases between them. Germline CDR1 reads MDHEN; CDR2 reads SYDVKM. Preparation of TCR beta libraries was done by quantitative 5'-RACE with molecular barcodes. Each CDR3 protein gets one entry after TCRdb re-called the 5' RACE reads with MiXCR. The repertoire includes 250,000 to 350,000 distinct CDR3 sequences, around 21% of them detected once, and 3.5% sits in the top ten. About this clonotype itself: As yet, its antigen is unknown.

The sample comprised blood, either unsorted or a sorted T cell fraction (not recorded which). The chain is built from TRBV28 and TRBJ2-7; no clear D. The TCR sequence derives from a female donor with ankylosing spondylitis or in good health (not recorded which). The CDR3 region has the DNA TGTGCCAGCAGTGTCCGACTCTACGAGCAGTACTTC. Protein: CASSVRLYEQYF.